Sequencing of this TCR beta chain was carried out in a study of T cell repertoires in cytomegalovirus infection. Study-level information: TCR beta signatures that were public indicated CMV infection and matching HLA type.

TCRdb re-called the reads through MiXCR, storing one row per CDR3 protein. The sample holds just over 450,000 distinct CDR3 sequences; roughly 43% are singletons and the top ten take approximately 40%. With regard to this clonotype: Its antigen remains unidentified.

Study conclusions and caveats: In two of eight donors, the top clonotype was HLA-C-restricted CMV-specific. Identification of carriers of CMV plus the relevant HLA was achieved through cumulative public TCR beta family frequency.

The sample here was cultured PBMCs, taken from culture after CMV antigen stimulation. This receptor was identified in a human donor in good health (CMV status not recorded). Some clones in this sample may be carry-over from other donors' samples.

The CDR3 sequence is CASSSPTGLTDTQYF. For the CDR3, the DNA is TGTGCCAGCAGCTCTCCGACAGGACTCACAGATACGCAGTATTTT. The V call is TRBV7-2, the J call TRBJ2-3, with TRBD1 as a possible D gene (6 bases). The CDR3 spans 15 residues. Trimming took 4 bases from V and 2 from J, leaving 13 bases between them. Looked up from germline, CDR1 is SGHTA and CDR2 is FQGNSA.